A selection of T cell receptor beta chains follows, all from one sample in a study of T cells in Graves' hyperthyroidism and ophthalmopathy. One entry per CDR3 protein results from TCRdb running MiXCR on the multiplex PCR reads. Of 480,000 or so distinct CDR3 sequences listed, approximately 15% are singletons. Sequences were obtained from blood. The receptors originated from a woman aged 18-29 years with Graves' hyperthyroidism. Each CDR3 is given with its conserved first and last residue. Fields, in order: D gene, clone size, J gene, V gene, CDR3 length, CDR3 protein, CDR3 DNA. A D gene is named only where the DNA matches it firmly. Rows give clone size only sometimes, using once, few, many, or a class for an expanded clone.

D gene: NA; clone size: many; J gene: TRBJ2-7; V gene: TRBV6-1; CDR3 length: 13; CDR3 protein: CASPGPSTYEQYF; CDR3 DNA: TGTGCCAGCCCGGGCCCAAGCACCTACGAGCAGTACTTC
D gene: NA; clone size: few; J gene: TRBJ1-1; V gene: TRBV29-1; CDR3 length: 15; CDR3 protein: CSVEGLGGGWTEAFF; CDR3 DNA: TGCAGCGTTGAAGGGCTCGGTGGGGGGTGGACTGAAGCTTTCTTT
D gene: NA; clone size: NA; J gene: TRBJ1-4; V gene: TRBV19; CDR3 length: 18; CDR3 protein: CASSIDPSFRGTNEKLFF; CDR3 DNA: TGTGCCAGTAGTATAGATCCATCCTTCAGGGGAACTAATGAAAAACTGTTTTTT
D gene: TRBD2; clone size: many; J gene: TRBJ2-7; V gene: TRBV27; CDR3 length: 16; CDR3 protein: CASSVTSGRAPYEQYF; CDR3 DNA: TGTGCCAGCAGTGTAACTAGCGGGAGGGCCCCTTACGAGCAGTACTTC
D gene: NA; clone size: NA; J gene: TRBJ2-7; V gene: TRBV15; CDR3 length: 14; CDR3 protein: CATSLSLDTYEQYF; CDR3 DNA: TGTGCCACCAGCTTAAGCCTCGACACCTACGAGCAGTACTTC
D gene: NA; clone size: few; J gene: TRBJ2-1; V gene: TRBV3-1; CDR3 length: 17; CDR3 protein: CASSSDRLSYSYNEQFF; CDR3 DNA: TGTGCCAGCAGCTCCGATAGGCTATCTTACTCCTACAATGAGCAGTTCTTC
D gene: TRBD1; clone size: many; J gene: TRBJ2-5; V gene: TRBV5-1; CDR3 length: 14; CDR3 protein: CATTTGTGWETQYF; CDR3 DNA: TGCGCCACTACGACCGGGACAGGGTGGGAGACCCAGTACTTC
D gene: NA; clone size: many; J gene: TRBJ1-1; V gene: TRBV2; CDR3 length: 13; CDR3 protein: CASSPFTDTEAFF; CDR3 DNA: TGTGCCAGCAGTCCATTTACGGACACTGAAGCTTTCTTT
D gene: TRBD2; clone size: many; J gene: TRBJ2-1; V gene: TRBV5-1; CDR3 length: 16; CDR3 protein: CASSPLVAAGEREQFF; CDR3 DNA: TGCGCCAGCAGCCCCCTGGTCGCAGCGGGAGAGCGAGAGCAGTTCTTC
D gene: TRBD2; clone size: many; J gene: TRBJ2-2; V gene: TRBV11-3; CDR3 length: 17; CDR3 protein: CASSPRTSGRGVGELFF; CDR3 DNA: TGTGCCAGCAGCCCACGAACTAGCGGGAGAGGGGTCGGGGAGCTATTTTTT
D gene: NA; clone size: many; J gene: TRBJ1-1; V gene: TRBV2; CDR3 length: 14; CDR3 protein: CASGRRGLNTEAFF; CDR3 DNA: TGTGCCAGCGGCCGCCGGGGGCTGAACACTGAAGCTTTCTTT
D gene: NA; clone size: few; J gene: TRBJ2-4; V gene: TRBV5-1; CDR3 length: 13; CDR3 protein: CASSLGQKNIQYF; CDR3 DNA: TGCGCCAGCAGCTTGGGGCAGAAAAACATTCAGTACTTC
D gene: NA; clone size: many; J gene: TRBJ2-7; V gene: TRBV29-1; CDR3 length: 15; CDR3 protein: CSARSEGGAPYEQYF; CDR3 DNA: TGCAGCGCCCGAAGCGAGGGGGGTGCCCCCTACGAGCAGTACTTC
D gene: NA; clone size: many; J gene: TRBJ2-3; V gene: TRBV11-3; CDR3 length: 14; CDR3 protein: CASSSAAKPDTQYF; CDR3 DNA: TGTGCCAGCAGCAGTGCCGCTAAGCCAGATACGCAGTATTTT
D gene: NA; clone size: NA; J gene: TRBJ2-7; V gene: TRBV29-1; CDR3 length: 12; CDR3 protein: CSVEVMPGEQYF; CDR3 DNA: TGCAGCGTTGAGGTTATGCCGGGGGAGCAGTACTTC
D gene: NA; clone size: few; J gene: TRBJ2-2; V gene: TRBV7-8; CDR3 length: 15; CDR3 protein: CASSFRGPQNGELFF; CDR3 DNA: TGTGCCAGCAGCTTCCGGGGTCCTCAAAATGGGGAGCTGTTTTTT
D gene: NA; clone size: many; J gene: TRBJ1-1; V gene: TRBV7-9; CDR3 length: 15; CDR3 protein: CASSLGVGLNTEAFF; CDR3 DNA: TGTGCCAGCTCCTTGGGGGTGGGCTTGAACACTGAAGCTTTCTTT
D gene: TRBD2; clone size: many; J gene: TRBJ2-3; V gene: TRBV20-1; CDR3 length: 14; CDR3 protein: CSAGTSGSTDTQYF; CDR3 DNA: TGCAGTGCGGGGACTAGCGGAAGCACAGATACGCAGTATTTT
D gene: TRBD2; clone size: many; J gene: TRBJ2-5; V gene: TRBV20-1; CDR3 length: 17; CDR3 protein: CSASPGLADLMGETQYF; CDR3 DNA: TGCAGTGCTAGCCCGGGACTAGCGGACCTCATGGGGGAGACCCAGTACTTC
D gene: NA; clone size: few; J gene: TRBJ1-3; V gene: TRBV7-2; CDR3 length: 15; CDR3 protein: CASSLAQQLGNTIYF; CDR3 DNA: TGTGCCAGCAGCTTAGCGCAGCAGCTTGGAAACACCATATATTTT
D gene: NA; clone size: NA; J gene: TRBJ2-1; V gene: TRBV13; CDR3 length: 13; CDR3 protein: CASSPIASNEQFF; CDR3 DNA: TGTGCCAGCAGCCCCATCGCAAGTAATGAGCAGTTCTTC
D gene: TRBD1; clone size: many; J gene: TRBJ2-1; V gene: TRBV18; CDR3 length: 15; CDR3 protein: CASSPKRTGNNEQFF; CDR3 DNA: TGTGCCAGCTCACCTAAGAGGACAGGGAACAATGAGCAGTTCTTC
D gene: TRBD1; clone size: NA; J gene: TRBJ1-5; V gene: TRBV7-9; CDR3 length: 16; CDR3 protein: CASSPVGQNSNQPQHF; CDR3 DNA: TGTGCCAGCAGCCCCGTGGGACAGAATAGCAATCAGCCCCAGCATTTT
D gene: TRBD2; clone size: few; J gene: TRBJ2-1; V gene: TRBV20-1; CDR3 length: 17; CDR3 protein: CSARDSGVAGSYNEQFF; CDR3 DNA: TGCAGTGCTAGAGATAGCGGGGTGGCGGGGAGCTACAATGAGCAGTTCTTC
D gene: NA; clone size: NA; J gene: TRBJ2-3; V gene: TRBV30; CDR3 length: 11; CDR3 protein: CAWGLSDTQYF; CDR3 DNA: TGTGCGTGGGGGCTCTCGGATACGCAGTATTTT
D gene: NA; clone size: many; J gene: TRBJ2-5; V gene: TRBV2; CDR3 length: 12; CDR3 protein: CASSEARGASYF; CDR3 DNA: TGTGCCAGCAGTGAAGCCAGGGGCGCTTCGTACTTC
D gene: NA; clone size: many; J gene: TRBJ1-3; V gene: TRBV29-1; CDR3 length: 13; CDR3 protein: CSVSRASGNTIYF; CDR3 DNA: TGCAGCGTTTCGAGGGCTTCTGGAAACACCATATATTTT
D gene: TRBD2; clone size: many; J gene: TRBJ2-5; V gene: TRBV6-2/TRBV6-3; CDR3 length: 18; CDR3 protein: CASSSGTSGSWGQQTQYF; CDR3 DNA: TGTGCCAGCAGTTCCGGGACTAGCGGGAGCTGGGGGCAACAGACCCAGTACTTC
D gene: NA; clone size: many; J gene: TRBJ2-5; V gene: TRBV3-1; CDR3 length: 13; CDR3 protein: CASSQDSGKTQYF; CDR3 DNA: TGTGCCAGCAGCCAAGACTCGGGGAAGACCCAGTACTTC
D gene: NA; clone size: many; J gene: TRBJ2-2; V gene: TRBV20-1; CDR3 length: 13; CDR3 protein: CSARLDRPGELFF; CDR3 DNA: TGCAGTGCTAGATTAGACAGGCCCGGGGAGCTGTTTTTT
D gene: NA; clone size: few; J gene: TRBJ1-1; V gene: TRBV6-1; CDR3 length: 13; CDR3 protein: CASRTQVNTEAFF; CDR3 DNA: TGTGCCAGCAGAACACAGGTTAACACTGAAGCTTTCTTT
D gene: TRBD1; clone size: NA; J gene: TRBJ1-1; V gene: TRBV5-6; CDR3 length: 17; CDR3 protein: CASSARDRGRRDTEAFF; CDR3 DNA: TGTGCCAGCAGCGCCCGGGACAGGGGGCGAAGGGATACTGAAGCTTTCTTT
D gene: NA; clone size: many; J gene: TRBJ2-1; V gene: TRBV27; CDR3 length: 13; CDR3 protein: CASSYPDDNEQFF; CDR3 DNA: TGTGCCAGCAGTTATCCTGATGACAATGAGCAGTTCTTC